Below are 8 T cell receptor beta chains sequenced from a single sample in a study of T cell responses to AZD1222 COVID-19 vaccine. Method: immunoSEQ multiplex PCR; TCRdb's copy keeps in-frame clones and lacks some. This sample has some 170,000 clones, with about 89% found just once. The sample consisted of peripheral blood, taken on day 0 of AZD1222 vaccination. The receptors were gathered from an adult in good health.

The chain recombines TRBV6-1 with TRBJ1-5; a weak D match, TRBD1 (5 bases). CDR1 and CDR2 (germline): MNHNS, SASEGT. V shed 1 base and J shed 0 bases, with 10 bases lying between them. CDR3 length: 16 residues. In DNA, the CDR3 is TGTGCCAGCAGTGAAGGGGGGGGAGGTAGCAATCAGCCCCAGCATTTT. This encodes CASSEGGGGSNQPQHF.

The rearrangement uses TRBV6-5 and TRBJ2-1; D remains ambiguous. CDR3 length: 12 residues. V was cut by 6 bases and J by 6 bases, with 9 bases left in between. Germline V lookup: CDR1 MNHEY, CDR2 SVGAGI. In DNA, the CDR3 is TGTGCCAGCAGCCCCCCGAGCAATGAGCAGTTCTTC. It codes for CASSPPSNEQFF.

The CDR3 DNA sequence: TGTGCCAGCAGGAGGACAGGGCACATGAACACTGAAGCTTTCTTT. Translation gives CASRRTGHMNTEAFF. The rearrangement joins TRBV6-6 to TRBJ1-1; 8 nucleotides align to TRBD1. The CDR3 length is 15 residues. After removal of 6 bases from V and 0 bases from J, the junction contained 6 bases not matched to a gene. The germline CDR1 and CDR2 sequences are MNHNY and SVGAGI (reference sequence).

The V call is TRBV12-3 or TRBV12-4, the J call TRBJ1-6, with D uncertain. The length of the CDR3 is 13 residues. The V end lost 6 bases, the J end lost 8 bases, and 11 bases lay between the germline ends. CDR3 loop: CASSPAPYSPLHF. Written as DNA, the CDR3 is TGTGCCAGCAGCCCAGCCCCCTATTCACCCCTCCACTTT.

This clone occurred once. V usage is TRBV6-5 and J usage is TRBJ2-2; weak D call: TRBD1 (6 bases). Trimming cost V 5 bases and J 5 bases, with 12 bases left between them. CDR3 length: 14 residues. Germline CDR1 MNHEY, CDR2 SVGAGI. CDR3 coding DNA: TGTGCCAGCAGTACCGACAGGCTGACCGGGGAGCTGTTTTTT. Translating it yields CASSTDRLTGELFF.

This clone appeared a few times. The CDR3 DNA reads as TGCAGCGTTGTAGGGCAGGGGGCGATTATTGAAGCTTTCTTT. The encoded protein is CSVVGQGAIIEAFF. The genes are TRBV29-1 and TRBJ1-1; 8 nucleotides match TRBD1. This CDR3 comprises 14 residues. The V gene's germline CDR1 is SQVTM and CDR2 ANQGSEA. V trimming: 4 bases; J trimming: 7 bases; junction bases outside the gene matches: 11. The variable domain in full, completed from reference TRBV29-1 and TRBJ1-1, reads SAVISQKPSRDICQRGTSLTIQCQVDSQVTMMFWYRQQPGQSLTLIATANQGSEATYESGFVIDKFPISRPNLTFSTLTVSNMSPEDSSIYLCSVVGQGAIIEAFFGQGTRLTVV.

The CDR3 nucleotides are TGTGCCAGCAGCCCCCGACAGGGACGAAATCTGAACACTGAAGCTTTCTTT. Translated: CASSPRQGRNLNTEAFF. The rearrangement joins TRBV7-8 to TRBJ1-1; 7 nucleotides match TRBD1. Trimming removed 5 bases from V and 0 bases from J; junction bases left unmatched: 12. Germline assignment: CDR1 SGHVS and CDR2 FQNEAQ. The CDR3 runs to 17 residues.

The rearrangement links TRBV12-3 or TRBV12-4 to TRBJ1-2; D remains unclear. The CDR3 is 13 residues long. The V end was cut by 6 bases, the J end by 2 bases, with 10 bases between. CDR3 bases: TGTGCCAGCAGACAAGGACGGAACTATGGCTACACCTTC. It specifies CASRQGRNYGYTF.